This T cell receptor (beta chain) was sequenced for a study of cytomegalovirus exposure and HLA in healthy donors. For the study at large: The 90 to 150 validation repertoires, a later analysis reported, used the same platform as the approximately 700 first-cohort repertoires.

Worth noting for this clone: Its specificity is not known.

Broader study findings: Under in vitro conditions, a few CMV-associated chains were confirmed as specific for CMV antigens. The authors enumerated around 150 TCR beta chains as linked to cytomegalovirus. TCR clusters originating in the first cohort tended to co-occur in the 120 validation repertoires, according to a later analysis.

The germline V gene has CDR1 SGHNT and CDR2 YYREEE (reference sequence). The V end lost 4 bases, the J end lost 2 bases, and 13 bases lay between the germline ends. The CDR3 has 14 amino acids. Sequenced by immunoSEQ multiplex PCR; TCRdb stores in-frame clones only, minus some. The table has hundreds of thousands of clones, 80% to 90% seen once; the top ten hold roughly 2%. Material for sequencing was PBMCs. This TCR derives from a woman between 18 and 30 years old in good health and CMV-seropositive. The V call is TRBV5-4, the J call TRBJ2-7, with D perhaps TRBD2 (5 bases). The CDR3 here is CASSPRTDTYEQYF. The CDR3 DNA follows: TGTGCCAGCAGCCCCCGGACTGATACCTACGAGCAGTACTTC.